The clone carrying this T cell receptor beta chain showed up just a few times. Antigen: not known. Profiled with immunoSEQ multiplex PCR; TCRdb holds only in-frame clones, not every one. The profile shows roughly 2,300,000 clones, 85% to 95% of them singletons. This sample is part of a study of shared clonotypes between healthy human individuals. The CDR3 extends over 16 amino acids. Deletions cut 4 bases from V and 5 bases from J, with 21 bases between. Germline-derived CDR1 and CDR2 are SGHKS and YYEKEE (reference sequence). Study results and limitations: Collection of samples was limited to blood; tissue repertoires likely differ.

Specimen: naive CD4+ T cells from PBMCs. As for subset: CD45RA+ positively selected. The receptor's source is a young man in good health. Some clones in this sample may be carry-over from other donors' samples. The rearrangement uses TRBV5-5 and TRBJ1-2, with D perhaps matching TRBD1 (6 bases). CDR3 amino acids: CASSPRGQQNAYGYTF. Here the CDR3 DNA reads TGTGCCAGCAGCCCCCGAGGACAGCAGAACGCATATGGCTACACCTTC.